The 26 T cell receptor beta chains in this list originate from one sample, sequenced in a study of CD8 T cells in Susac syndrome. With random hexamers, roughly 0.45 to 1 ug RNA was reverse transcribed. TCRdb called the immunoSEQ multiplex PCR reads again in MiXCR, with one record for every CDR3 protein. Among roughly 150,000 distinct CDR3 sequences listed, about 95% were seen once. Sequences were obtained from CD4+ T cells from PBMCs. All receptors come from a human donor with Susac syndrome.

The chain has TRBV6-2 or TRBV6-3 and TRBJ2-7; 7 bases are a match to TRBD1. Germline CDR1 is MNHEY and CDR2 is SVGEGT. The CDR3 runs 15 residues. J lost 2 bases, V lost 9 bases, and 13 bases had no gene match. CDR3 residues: CASLTGTALTYEQYF. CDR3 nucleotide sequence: TGTGCCAGTCTAACCGGGACAGCCTTAACCTACGAGCAGTACTTC.

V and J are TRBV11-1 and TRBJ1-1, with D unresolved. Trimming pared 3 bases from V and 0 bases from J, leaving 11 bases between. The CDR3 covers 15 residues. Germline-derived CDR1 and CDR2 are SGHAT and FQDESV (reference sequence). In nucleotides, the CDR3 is TGTGCCAGCAGCTTGACGGGGAGGATGAACACTGAAGCTTTCTTT. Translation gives CASSLTGRMNTEAFF.

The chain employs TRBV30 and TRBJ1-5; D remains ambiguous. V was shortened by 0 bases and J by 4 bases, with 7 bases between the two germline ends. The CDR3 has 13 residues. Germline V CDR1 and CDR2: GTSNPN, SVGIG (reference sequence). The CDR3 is CAWSVGSNQPQHF. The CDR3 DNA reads TGTGCCTGGAGTGTAGGGTCGAATCAGCCCCAGCATTTT.

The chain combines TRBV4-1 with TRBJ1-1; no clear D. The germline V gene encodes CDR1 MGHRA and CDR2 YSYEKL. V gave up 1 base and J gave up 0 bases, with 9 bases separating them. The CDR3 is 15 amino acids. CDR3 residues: CASSQGRAVNTEAFF. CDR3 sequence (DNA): TGCGCCAGCAGCCAAGGGAGGGCGGTGAACACTGAAGCTTTCTTT.

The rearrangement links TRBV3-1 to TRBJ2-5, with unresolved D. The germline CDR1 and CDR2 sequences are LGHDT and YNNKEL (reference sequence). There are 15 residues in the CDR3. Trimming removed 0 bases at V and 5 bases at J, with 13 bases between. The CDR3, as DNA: TGTGCCAGCAGCCAAGAGGATCGGTATTGGGAGACCCAGTACTTC. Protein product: CASSQEDRYWETQYF.

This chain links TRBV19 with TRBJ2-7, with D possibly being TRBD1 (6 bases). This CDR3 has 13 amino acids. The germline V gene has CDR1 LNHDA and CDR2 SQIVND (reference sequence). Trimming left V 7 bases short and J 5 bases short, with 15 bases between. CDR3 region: CASKGDRLDEQYF. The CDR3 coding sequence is TGTGCCAGTAAGGGGGACCGGTTGGACGAGCAGTACTTC. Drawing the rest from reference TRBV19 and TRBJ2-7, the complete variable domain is DGGITQSPKYLFRKEGQNVTLSCEQNLNHDAMYWYRQDPGQGLRLIYYSQIVNDFQKGDIAEGYSVSREKKESFPLTVTSAQKNPTAFYLCASKGDRLDEQYFGPGTRLTVT.

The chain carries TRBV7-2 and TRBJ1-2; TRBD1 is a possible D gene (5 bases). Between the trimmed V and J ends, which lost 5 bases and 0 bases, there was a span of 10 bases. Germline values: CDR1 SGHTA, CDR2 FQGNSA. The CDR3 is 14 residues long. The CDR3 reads CASSRDGSNYGYTF. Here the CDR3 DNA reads TGTGCCAGCAGCCGGGACGGTTCTAACTATGGCTACACCTTC.

CDR3 bases: TGCAGCGTGCAGGGACAGGGGGCAGGGTCACCCCTCCACTTT. The encoded protein is CSVQGQGAGSPLHF. The rearrangement links TRBV29-1 to TRBJ1-6; TRBD1 aligns across 12 bases. There are 14 residues in the CDR3. The germline V gene has CDR1 SQVTM and CDR2 ANQGSEA. Trimming took 6 bases from V and 10 from J; bases not matched to a gene: 7.

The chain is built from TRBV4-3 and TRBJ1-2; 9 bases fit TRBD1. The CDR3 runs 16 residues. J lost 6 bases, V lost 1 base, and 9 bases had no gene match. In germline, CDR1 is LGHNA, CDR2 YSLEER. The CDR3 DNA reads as TGCGCCAGCAGCCAAGGAGGGACAGGGAATCTCGATGGCTACACCTTC. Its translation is CASSQGGTGNLDGYTF.

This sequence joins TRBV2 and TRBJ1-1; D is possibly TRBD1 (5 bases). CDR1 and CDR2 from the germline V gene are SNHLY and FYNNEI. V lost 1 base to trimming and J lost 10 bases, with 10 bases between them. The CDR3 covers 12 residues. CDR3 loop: CASSEERDLAFF. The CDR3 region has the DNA TGTGCCAGCAGTGAAGAACGGGACTTAGCTTTCTTT.

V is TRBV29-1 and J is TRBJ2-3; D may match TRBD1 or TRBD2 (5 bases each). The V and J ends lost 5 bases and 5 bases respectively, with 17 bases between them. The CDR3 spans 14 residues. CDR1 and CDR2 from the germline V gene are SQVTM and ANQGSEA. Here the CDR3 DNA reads TGCAGCGTTCGGTTCCTGGGACGGGGAGATACGCAGTATTTT. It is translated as CSVRFLGRGDTQYF.

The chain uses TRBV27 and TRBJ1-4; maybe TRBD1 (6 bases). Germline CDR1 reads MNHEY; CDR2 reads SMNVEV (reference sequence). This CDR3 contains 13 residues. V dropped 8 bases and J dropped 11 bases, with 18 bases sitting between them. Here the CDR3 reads CASRTTDRSKLFF. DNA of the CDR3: TGTGCCAGCCGAACCACTGACAGGTCTAAACTGTTTTTT.

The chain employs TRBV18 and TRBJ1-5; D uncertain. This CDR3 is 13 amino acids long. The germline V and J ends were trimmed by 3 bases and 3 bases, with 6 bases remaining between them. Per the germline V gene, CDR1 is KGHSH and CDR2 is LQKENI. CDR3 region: CASSPDFNQPQHF. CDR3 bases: TGTGCCAGCTCACCTGACTTCAATCAGCCCCAGCATTTT.

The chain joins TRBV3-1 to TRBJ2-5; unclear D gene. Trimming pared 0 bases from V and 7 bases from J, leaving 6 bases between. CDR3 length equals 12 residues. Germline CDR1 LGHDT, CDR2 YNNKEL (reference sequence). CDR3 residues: CASSQEPGTQYF. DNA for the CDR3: TGTGCCAGCAGCCAAGAACCGGGGACCCAGTACTTC.

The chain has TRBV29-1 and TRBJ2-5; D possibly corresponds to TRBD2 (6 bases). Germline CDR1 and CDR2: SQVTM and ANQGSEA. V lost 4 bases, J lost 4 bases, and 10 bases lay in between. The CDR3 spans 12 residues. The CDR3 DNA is TGCAGCGTTGTATGGGGAGGAGAGACCCAGTACTTC. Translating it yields CSVVWGGETQYF.

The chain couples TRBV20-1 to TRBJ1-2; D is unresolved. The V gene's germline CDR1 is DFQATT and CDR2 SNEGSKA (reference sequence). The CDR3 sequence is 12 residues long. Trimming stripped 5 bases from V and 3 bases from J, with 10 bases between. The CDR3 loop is CSARTEDYGYTF. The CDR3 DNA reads TGCAGTGCTCGGACGGAGGACTATGGCTACACCTTC.

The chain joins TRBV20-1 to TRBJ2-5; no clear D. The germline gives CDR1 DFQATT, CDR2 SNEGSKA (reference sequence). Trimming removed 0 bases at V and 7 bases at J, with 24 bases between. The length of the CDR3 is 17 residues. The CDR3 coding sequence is TGCAGTGCTAGAGATCTGACCCGGGCCAGTGGTTTAGGGACCCAGTACTTC. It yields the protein CSARDLTRASGLGTQYF.

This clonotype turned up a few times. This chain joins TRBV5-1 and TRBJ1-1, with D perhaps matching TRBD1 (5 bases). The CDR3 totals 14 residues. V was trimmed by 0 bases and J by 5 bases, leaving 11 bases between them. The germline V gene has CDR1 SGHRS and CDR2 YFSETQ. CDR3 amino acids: CASSLEQGRTEAFF. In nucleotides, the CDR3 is TGCGCCAGCAGCTTGGAGCAGGGTAGGACTGAAGCTTTCTTT.

In nucleotides, the CDR3 is TGTGCCAGCAGTTACGCAGGCGAGGATACGCAGTATTTT. This encodes CASSYAGEDTQYF. The V gene is TRBV3-1, the J gene TRBJ2-3, with D uncertain. Germline CDR1 LGHDT, CDR2 YNNKEL (reference sequence). The V gene lost 6 bases and the J gene lost 6 bases, with 13 bases spanning the gap. This CDR3 spans 13 amino acids.

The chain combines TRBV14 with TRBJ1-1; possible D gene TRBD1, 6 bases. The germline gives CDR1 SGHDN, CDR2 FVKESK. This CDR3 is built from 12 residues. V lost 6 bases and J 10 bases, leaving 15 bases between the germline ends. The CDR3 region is CASRTMGGRAFF. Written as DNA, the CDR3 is TGTGCCAGCAGAACAATGGGGGGCAGAGCTTTCTTT. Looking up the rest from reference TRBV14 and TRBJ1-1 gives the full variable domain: EAGVTQFPSHSVIEKGQTVTLRCDPISGHDNLYWYRRVMGKEIKFLLHFVKESKQDESGMPNNRFLAERTGGTYSTLKVQPAELEDSGVYFCASRTMGGRAFFGQGTRLTVV.

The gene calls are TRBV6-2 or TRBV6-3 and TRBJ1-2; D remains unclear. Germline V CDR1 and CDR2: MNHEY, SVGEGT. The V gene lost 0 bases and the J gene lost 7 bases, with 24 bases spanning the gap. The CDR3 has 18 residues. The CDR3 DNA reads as TGTGCCAGCAGTTACTCGAGTTTTATACGGAGGCACCGGTCTGGCTACACCTTC. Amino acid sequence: CASSYSSFIRRHRSGYTF.

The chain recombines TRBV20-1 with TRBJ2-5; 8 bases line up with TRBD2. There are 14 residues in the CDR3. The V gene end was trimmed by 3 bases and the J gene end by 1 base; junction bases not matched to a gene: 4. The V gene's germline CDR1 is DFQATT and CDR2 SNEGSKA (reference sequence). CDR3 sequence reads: CSASRRGGQETQYF. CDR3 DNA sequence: TGCAGTGCTAGTCGACGGGGGGGCCAAGAGACCCAGTACTTC.

CDR3 nucleotides: TGCAGCGTTGGGCAAACGAACACTGAAGCTTTCTTT. Translated: CSVGQTNTEAFF. The chain employs TRBV29-1 and TRBJ1-1; D gene unclear. Germline CDR1 reads SQVTM; CDR2 reads ANQGSEA. Trimming removed 4 bases from V and 1 base from J, with 7 bases in between. The CDR3 loop spans 12 amino acids. Full variable domain (remainder filled in from reference TRBV29-1 and TRBJ1-1): SAVISQKPSRDICQRGTSLTIQCQVDSQVTMMFWYRQQPGQSLTLIATANQGSEATYESGFVIDKFPISRPNLTFSTLTVSNMSPEDSSIYLCSVGQTNTEAFFGQGTRLTVV.

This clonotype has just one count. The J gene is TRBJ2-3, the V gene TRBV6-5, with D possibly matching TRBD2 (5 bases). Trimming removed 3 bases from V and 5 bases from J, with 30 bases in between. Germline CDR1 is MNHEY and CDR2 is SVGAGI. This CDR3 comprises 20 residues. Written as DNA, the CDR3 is TGTGCCAGCAGTTATTTTGCCAGTACAGCGGCCCATACAAGTAGAGATACGCAGTATTTT. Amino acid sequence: CASSYFASTAAHTSRDTQYF.

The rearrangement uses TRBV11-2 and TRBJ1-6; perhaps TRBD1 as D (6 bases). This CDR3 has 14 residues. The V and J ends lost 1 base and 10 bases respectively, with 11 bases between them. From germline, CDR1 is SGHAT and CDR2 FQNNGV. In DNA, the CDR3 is TGTGCCAGCAGCTTAGTCCACGGGGGCTCACCCCTCCACTTT. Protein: CASSLVHGGSPLHF.

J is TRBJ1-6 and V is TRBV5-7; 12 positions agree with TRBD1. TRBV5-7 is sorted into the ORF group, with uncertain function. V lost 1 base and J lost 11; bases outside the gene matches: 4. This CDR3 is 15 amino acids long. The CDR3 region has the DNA TGTGCCAGCAGCTTGAGGGACAGGGGGCGAACACCCCTCCACTTT. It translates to CASSLRDRGRTPLHF.